This T cell receptor (beta chain) is from a study of T cell changes during pregnancy in multiple sclerosis (dated by TCRdb to between 2018 and 2021). Study-level background: The study examined how the T cell repertoire changed over the course of pregnancy in women with multiple sclerosis.

The protocol used for the library was the immunoSEQ multiplex PCR assay. TCRdb mirrors the immuneACCESS table, restricted to in-frame sequences. Some clones are absent from its copies; in checked studies, under half trace to an unresolved V gene, and the reason for the others is unknown. The sample data list tens of thousands of clones, and roughly 87% of these were observed just once. Of the sample, over 1.5% falls within the top ten clones. A note on this clone: Its antigen target is currently unknown. Base quality data are lacking; no much larger clone is found one base away.

A distance of 8 bases separates the germline ends of V and J, which lose 4 bases and 0 bases respectively. Sequences SGHRS (CDR1) and YFSETQ (CDR2) are obtained from the germline V gene. Reading from cysteine to phenylalanine, the CDR3 counts 15 amino acids. Kept here is only the CDR3 DNA, which spans 45 bases and is read in frame from base 1. The sequences come from peripheral blood, collected in the first trimester of pregnancy. The chain is assembled from TRBV5-1 and TRBJ2-6, with no reliable assignment of the D segment. This TCR was sampled from a female donor with multiple sclerosis, enrolled in a pregnancy study. The encoded CDR3 is CASSLQPSGANVLTF. The DNA sequence reads TGCGCCAGCAGCCTACAGCCCTCTGGGGCCAACGTCCTGACTTTC.